Shown below are 5 T cell receptor beta chains from a single sample sequenced in a study of blood T cell repertoires in COVID-19. Sequencing was performed with immunoSEQ multiplex PCR; in TCRdb, only in-frame clones are kept and a portion is missing. The sample has 150,000 to 200,000 clones, approximately 86% seen once. Sequencing used peripheral blood. The source is a woman aged 25-40 years with active or convalescent COVID-19.

The chain links TRBV6-6 to TRBJ1-2, with D tentatively TRBD1 (5 bases). Germline CDR1 is MNHNY and CDR2 is SVGAGI (reference sequence). V lost 0 bases and J lost 2, with 7 bases in between. This CDR3 has 14 residues. In nucleotides, the CDR3 is TGTGCCAGCAGTTACTCGACAGTGAACTATGGCTACACCTTC. Translating it yields CASSYSTVNYGYTF.

The chain carries TRBV6-6 and TRBJ2-1, with 11 bases lining up with TRBD2. V was pared by 0 bases and J by 8 bases, with 3 bases of the junction left unmatched. The CDR3 consists of 15 residues. CDR1 MNHNY and CDR2 SVGAGI come from the germline V gene (reference sequence). For the CDR3, the DNA is TGTGCCAGCAGTTACTCTCTAGCGGGAGGCCATGAGCAGTTCTTC. Translating it yields CASSYSLAGGHEQFF.

V and J are TRBV28 and TRBJ1-4, with a tentative D call TRBD1 (5 bases). Trimming pared 6 bases from V and 6 bases from J, leaving 26 bases between. The germline gives CDR1 MDHEN, CDR2 SYDVKM. The CDR3 length is 18 residues. CDR3 protein: CASSGDARVKRLDEKLFF. DNA of the CDR3: TGTGCCAGCAGCGGAGACGCCAGGGTTAAACGGTTGGATGAAAAACTGTTTTTT.

The V and J genes are TRBV11-3 and TRBJ1-1; D gene ambiguous. The germline V gene has CDR1 SGHNT and CDR2 YENEEA. The CDR3 is 13 residues long. Trimming pared 1 base from V and 4 bases from J, leaving 7 bases between. The chain's CDR3 is CASSLVRGTEAFF. Here the CDR3 DNA reads TGTGCCAGCAGCTTAGTCCGAGGCACTGAAGCTTTCTTT.

This sequence joins TRBV2 and TRBJ2-7; 11 positions agree with TRBD2. This CDR3 is 15 amino acids long. CDR1 SNHLY and CDR2 FYNNEI come from the germline V gene. The V and J ends lost 4 bases and 2 bases, in that order; junction bases with no gene match: 4. CDR3 sequence: CASSVAGGLTYEQYF. The DNA of the CDR3 is TGTGCCAGCAGTGTAGCGGGGGGGCTGACCTACGAGCAGTACTTC.